The 24 T cell receptor beta chains below come from one sample, sequenced in a study of regulatory T cells in long-lasting Graves disease. Arm-PCR of CDR3 regions and iRepertoire HTBI primers were the basis on which TCR beta libraries were built. TCRdb analysed the multiplex PCR reads with MiXCR anew, one entry per CDR3 protein. The sample has roughly 500,000 distinct CDR3 sequences, approximately 15% seen once; the top ten hold approximately 17%. This sample's time point: newly diagnosed GD, antithyroid drugs for less than 3 months. The TCR library was made from RNA extracted from PBMCs. This same sample was also taken into another study, of T cells in Graves' hyperthyroidism and ophthalmopathy.

Sequenced here: peripheral blood mononuclear cells (PBMCs), sampled at new diagnosis, from a patient treated with antithyroid drugs. These receptor sequences come from a woman aged 45-65 years with Graves disease.

This clonotype has ten or more counts. CDR3 in amino acids: CASSLTLGSYSYEQYF. The CDR3 coding sequence is TGCGCCAGCAGCCTGACCTTAGGATCCTATTCCTACGAGCAGTACTTC. V usage is TRBV5-1 and J usage is TRBJ2-7, with D unclear. Germline V CDR1 and CDR2: SGHRS, YFSETQ. Trimming left V 4 bases short and J 1 base short, with 18 bases between. CDR3 length: 16 residues.

This clonotype was detected many times. The chain couples TRBV27 to TRBJ1-1; TRBD1 matches at 7 bases. The CDR3 consists of 13 residues. Germline V gene data show CDR1 as MNHEY and CDR2 as SMNVEV (reference sequence). The V gene end was trimmed by 6 bases and the J gene end by 4 bases; junction bases not matched to a gene: 5. The CDR3 region has the DNA TGTGCCAGCAGAGCACAGGGGACCACTGAAGCTTTCTTT. Its protein product is CASRAQGTTEAFF.

This clonotype was seen repeatedly, ten times or more. This rearrangement joins TRBV27 to TRBJ1-5; D not resolved. The V end lost 6 bases, the J end lost 8 bases, and 11 bases lay between the germline ends. The CDR3 runs 12 residues. Germline V gives CDR1 MNHEY, CDR2 SMNVEV (reference sequence). CDR3 protein: CASSRLGEPQHF. The CDR3 DNA is TGTGCCAGCAGCCGGCTCGGGGAGCCCCAGCATTTT.

Ten or more counts support this clonotype. The rearrangement links TRBV12-3 or TRBV12-4 to TRBJ1-5; no clear D gene. V lost 5 bases and J lost 0, with 14 bases in between. The CDR3 loop spans 16 amino acids. The CDR3 is CASSRRGYHSNQPQHF. Here the CDR3 DNA reads TGTGCCAGCAGTCGACGAGGATACCATAGCAATCAGCCCCAGCATTTT.

This clonotype was seen many times. This chain connects TRBV20-1 to TRBJ1-4; TRBD1 matches at 10 bases. Germline CDR1 and CDR2: DFQATT and SNEGSKA (reference sequence). There are 14 residues in the CDR3. J lost 4 bases, V lost 6 bases, and 5 bases had no gene match. For the CDR3, the DNA is TGCAGTGCCAGCGGGACAGGGGATAATGAAAAACTGTTTTTT. Its protein is CSASGTGDNEKLFF.

This clonotype was observed a handful of times. The CDR3 sequence: CASTTGVTTEAFF. DNA for the CDR3: TGTGCCAGCACGACGGGGGTTACTACTGAAGCTTTCTTT. V is TRBV19 and J is TRBJ1-1, with D tentatively TRBD1 (5 bases). This CDR3 region has 13 residues. Trimming stripped 9 bases from V and 5 bases from J, with 16 bases between. The germline CDR1 and CDR2 sequences are LNHDA and SQIVND (reference sequence).

This clonotype was found a few times. One base away lies a much larger clone, so this may be a sequencing read error. The rearrangement uses TRBV6-2 or TRBV6-3 and TRBJ2-2; no definite D call. Looked up from germline, CDR1 is MNHEY and CDR2 is SVGEGT. With 10 bases removed from V and 3 bases from J, the gap between germline ends came to 18 bases. This CDR3 comprises 15 residues. The CDR3 DNA is TGTGCCATCAAGGACGGATATACGGACACCGGGGAGCTGTTTTTT. Translating gives CAIKDGYTDTGELFF.

At least ten counts were recorded for this clonotype. V gene TRBV28 combines with J gene TRBJ2-1; D possibly corresponds to TRBD2 (5 bases). Germline V lookup: CDR1 MDHEN, CDR2 SYDVKM. The CDR3 spans 16 residues. Deletions cut 8 bases from V and 0 bases from J, with 17 bases between. The CDR3 bases are TGTGCCAGCGCAGAAGCAACAGCGGACTCCTACAATGAGCAGTTCTTC. The encoded protein is CASAEATADSYNEQFF.

This clonotype came up many times. The chain employs TRBV7-3 and TRBJ2-3; D ambiguous. The CDR3 runs 15 residues. In germline, CDR1 is SGHTA, CDR2 FQGTGA. Trimming took off 2 bases at V and 6 bases at J, with 15 bases between the two ends. The CDR3 loop is CASSLGLSPWDTQYF. The CDR3 coding sequence is TGTGCCAGCAGCTTAGGTCTAAGCCCGTGGGATACGCAGTATTTT.

This clonotype appeared many times. The chain employs TRBV29-1 and TRBJ1-5; TRBD1 matches at 7 bases. Looked up from germline, CDR1 is SQVTM and CDR2 is ANQGSEA. V shed 5 bases, J shed 2 bases, and the junction held 3 bases outside the gene matches. The CDR3 has 13 residues. The CDR3, as DNA: TGCAGCGTTAAGGGGGCGGGCAATCAGCCCCAGCATTTT. Its translation: CSVKGAGNQPQHF.

The chain combines TRBV6-1 with TRBJ2-1; 11 bases match TRBD1. Losses at the gene ends were 6 bases for V and 3 bases for J; bases not matched to a gene: 4. Germline V CDR1 and CDR2: MNHNS, SASEGT. This CDR3 region has 15 residues. The CDR3 is CASRKDRGLYNEQFF. Written as DNA, the CDR3 is TGTGCCAGCAGGAAGGACAGGGGGCTCTACAATGAGCAGTTCTTC.

This clonotype was counted between two and nine times. V usage is TRBV3-1 and J usage is TRBJ2-6, with 9 positions matching TRBD1. The CDR3 is made up of 16 amino acids. Germline V lookup: CDR1 LGHDT, CDR2 YNNKEL (reference sequence). The trim removed 3 bases at V and 4 bases at J, leaving 4 bases unmatched. In DNA form, the CDR3 reads TGTGCCAGCAGCCAGGACAGGGGCTACGGGGCCAACGTCCTGACTTTC. Translated: CASSQDRGYGANVLTF.

This clonotype was picked up one time. The J gene is TRBJ1-3, the V gene TRBV6-1; TRBD1 matches at 9 bases. The CDR3 loop spans 14 amino acids. V was pared by 6 bases and J by 2 bases, with 2 bases of the junction left unmatched. In germline, CDR1 is MNHNS, CDR2 SASEGT. The CDR3 reads CASRGTGTGNTIYF. The CDR3 DNA is TGTGCCAGCAGAGGGACAGGGACTGGAAACACCATATATTTT.

This clonotype was detected many times. The V and J genes are TRBV5-6 and TRBJ2-1; D may be TRBD1 or TRBD2 (5 bases each). CDR3 length: 14 residues. Per germline, CDR1 SGHDT and CDR2 YYEEEE. V gave up 4 bases and J gave up 8 bases, with 16 bases separating them. The DNA of the CDR3 is TGTGCCAGCAGCCAGGGACCCCCCGGGGATGAGCAGTTCTTC. This translates into CASSQGPPGDEQFF.

This clonotype occurred many times. The chain has TRBV11-2 and TRBJ2-1; 8 bases align to TRBD1. The CDR3 is 13 residues long. Trimming cost V 5 bases and J 5 bases; bases outside gene matches: 2. CDR1 SGHAT and CDR2 FQNNGV come from the germline V gene. The CDR3, as DNA: TGTGCCAGCAGCCAGGACAGGGACAATGAGCAGTTCTTC. Its translation: CASSQDRDNEQFF.

This clonotype was observed at least ten times. The J gene is TRBJ2-7, the V gene TRBV11-2; D is ambiguous. The CDR3 extends over 15 amino acids. CDR1 and CDR2 from the germline V gene are SGHAT and FQNNGV. V lost 6 bases to trimming and J lost 3 bases, with 18 bases between them. CDR3 protein: CASRGPDLGHYEQYF. CDR3 bases: TGTGCCAGCAGAGGACCCGACTTGGGTCACTACGAGCAGTACTTC. Full variable domain (missing parts from reference TRBV11-2 and TRBJ2-7): EAGVAQSPRYKIIEKRQSVAFWCNPISGHATLYWYQQILGQGPKLLIQFQNNGVVDDSQLPKDRFSAERLKGVDSTLKIQPAKLEDSAVYLCASRGPDLGHYEQYFGPGTRLTVT.

This clonotype was picked up many times. The chain has TRBV29-1 and TRBJ1-2; D gene ambiguous. This CDR3 is built from 13 residues. V lost 7 bases to trimming and J lost 4 bases, with 16 bases between them. The germline V gene encodes CDR1 SQVTM and CDR2 ANQGSEA. DNA for the CDR3: TGCAGCGCCAAAACCTCAGGACTCTATGGCTACACCTTC. Translated: CSAKTSGLYGYTF.

On this clonotype: This may stem from a read error, because a much larger clone lies one nucleotide away. Because it lacks the conserved phenylalanine or tryptophan at the end, this CDR3 is likely a read error. V is TRBV28 and J is TRBJ1-1; D not certain. Per germline, CDR1 MDHEN and CDR2 SYDVKM. This CDR3 spans 13 amino acids. Trimming pared 1 base from V and 3 bases from J, leaving 6 bases between. CDR3 DNA: TGTGCCAGCAGTTTATCAGATTACACTGAAGCTTTCTCT. This encodes CASSLSDYTEAFS.

The chain links TRBV5-1 to TRBJ2-3, with 12 bases identical to TRBD2. Looked up from germline, CDR1 is SGHRS and CDR2 is YFSETQ. The CDR3 is 17 amino acids. The V gene end was trimmed by 4 bases and the J gene end by 2 bases; junction bases not matched to a gene: 8. CDR3 sequence reads: CASSRTGLAGNTDTQYF. The CDR3 DNA reads as TGCGCCAGCAGCAGAACAGGACTAGCGGGAAACACAGATACGCAGTATTTT.

In its sample, this clonotype was seen many times. The chain is built from TRBV18 and TRBJ1-5; D is uncertain. Germline V lookup: CDR1 KGHSH, CDR2 LQKENI. This CDR3 region has 13 residues. V lost 2 bases to trimming and J lost 8 bases, with 10 bases between them. The CDR3 DNA reads TGTGCCAGCTCACCAGAGACCGGTGAGCCCCAGCATTTT. Protein product: CASSPETGEPQHF. The full variable domain, in which reference TRBV18 and TRBJ1-5 provide the parts outside the CDR3, is NAGVMQNPRHLVRRRGQEARLRCSPMKGHSHVYWYRQLPEEGLKFMVYLQKENIIDESGMPKERFSAEFPKEGPSILRIQQVVRGDSAAYFCASSPETGEPQHFGDGTRLSIL.

This clonotype was observed many times. The chain combines TRBV24-1 with TRBJ2-5, with D tentatively TRBD1 (6 bases). The germline gives CDR1 KGHDR, CDR2 SFDVKD. CDR3 length: 14 amino acids. V lost 3 bases and J lost 0, with 7 bases in between. The CDR3 DNA reads as TGTGCCACCAGTGATGGACAGAACCAAGAGACCCAGTACTTC. Its protein product is CATSDGQNQETQYF.

This clonotype was seen a single time. A single base separates this from a much larger clone, so it may be a read error. The chain combines TRBV5-5 with TRBJ2-1; the match to TRBD1 covers 7 bases. The germline gives CDR1 SGHKS, CDR2 YYEKEE (reference sequence). V shed 4 bases, J shed 5 bases, and the junction held 15 bases outside the gene matches. The CDR3 has 17 amino acids. Here the CDR3 reads CASSLEFGTDYHNEQFF. The CDR3 nucleotides read TGTGCCAGCAGCCTGGAGTTCGGGACAGATTATCACAATGAGCAGTTCTTC.

This clonotype was detected a few times. This rearrangement joins TRBV25-1 to TRBJ1-2; 9 nucleotides align to TRBD1. J lost 3 bases, V lost 2 bases, and 13 bases had no gene match. CDR1 and CDR2 (germline): MGHDK, SYGVNS. CDR3 size: 18 residues. The CDR3, as DNA: TGTGCCAGCAGTGAACTCCGGGACAGGGAACTGGGGGACTATGGCTACACCTTC. Its translation: CASSELRDRELGDYGYTF.

In this sample, this clonotype turned up many times. This chain links TRBV7-9 with TRBJ2-1; 9 bases agree with TRBD2. The CDR3 contains 16 residues. Looked up from germline, CDR1 is SEHNR and CDR2 is FQNEAQ (reference sequence). V trimming: 1 base; J trimming: 3 bases; junction bases outside the gene matches: 4. CDR3 sequence reads: CASSLDTSGYYNEQFF. CDR3 coding DNA: TGTGCCAGCAGCTTAGACACTAGCGGGTACTACAATGAGCAGTTCTTC.